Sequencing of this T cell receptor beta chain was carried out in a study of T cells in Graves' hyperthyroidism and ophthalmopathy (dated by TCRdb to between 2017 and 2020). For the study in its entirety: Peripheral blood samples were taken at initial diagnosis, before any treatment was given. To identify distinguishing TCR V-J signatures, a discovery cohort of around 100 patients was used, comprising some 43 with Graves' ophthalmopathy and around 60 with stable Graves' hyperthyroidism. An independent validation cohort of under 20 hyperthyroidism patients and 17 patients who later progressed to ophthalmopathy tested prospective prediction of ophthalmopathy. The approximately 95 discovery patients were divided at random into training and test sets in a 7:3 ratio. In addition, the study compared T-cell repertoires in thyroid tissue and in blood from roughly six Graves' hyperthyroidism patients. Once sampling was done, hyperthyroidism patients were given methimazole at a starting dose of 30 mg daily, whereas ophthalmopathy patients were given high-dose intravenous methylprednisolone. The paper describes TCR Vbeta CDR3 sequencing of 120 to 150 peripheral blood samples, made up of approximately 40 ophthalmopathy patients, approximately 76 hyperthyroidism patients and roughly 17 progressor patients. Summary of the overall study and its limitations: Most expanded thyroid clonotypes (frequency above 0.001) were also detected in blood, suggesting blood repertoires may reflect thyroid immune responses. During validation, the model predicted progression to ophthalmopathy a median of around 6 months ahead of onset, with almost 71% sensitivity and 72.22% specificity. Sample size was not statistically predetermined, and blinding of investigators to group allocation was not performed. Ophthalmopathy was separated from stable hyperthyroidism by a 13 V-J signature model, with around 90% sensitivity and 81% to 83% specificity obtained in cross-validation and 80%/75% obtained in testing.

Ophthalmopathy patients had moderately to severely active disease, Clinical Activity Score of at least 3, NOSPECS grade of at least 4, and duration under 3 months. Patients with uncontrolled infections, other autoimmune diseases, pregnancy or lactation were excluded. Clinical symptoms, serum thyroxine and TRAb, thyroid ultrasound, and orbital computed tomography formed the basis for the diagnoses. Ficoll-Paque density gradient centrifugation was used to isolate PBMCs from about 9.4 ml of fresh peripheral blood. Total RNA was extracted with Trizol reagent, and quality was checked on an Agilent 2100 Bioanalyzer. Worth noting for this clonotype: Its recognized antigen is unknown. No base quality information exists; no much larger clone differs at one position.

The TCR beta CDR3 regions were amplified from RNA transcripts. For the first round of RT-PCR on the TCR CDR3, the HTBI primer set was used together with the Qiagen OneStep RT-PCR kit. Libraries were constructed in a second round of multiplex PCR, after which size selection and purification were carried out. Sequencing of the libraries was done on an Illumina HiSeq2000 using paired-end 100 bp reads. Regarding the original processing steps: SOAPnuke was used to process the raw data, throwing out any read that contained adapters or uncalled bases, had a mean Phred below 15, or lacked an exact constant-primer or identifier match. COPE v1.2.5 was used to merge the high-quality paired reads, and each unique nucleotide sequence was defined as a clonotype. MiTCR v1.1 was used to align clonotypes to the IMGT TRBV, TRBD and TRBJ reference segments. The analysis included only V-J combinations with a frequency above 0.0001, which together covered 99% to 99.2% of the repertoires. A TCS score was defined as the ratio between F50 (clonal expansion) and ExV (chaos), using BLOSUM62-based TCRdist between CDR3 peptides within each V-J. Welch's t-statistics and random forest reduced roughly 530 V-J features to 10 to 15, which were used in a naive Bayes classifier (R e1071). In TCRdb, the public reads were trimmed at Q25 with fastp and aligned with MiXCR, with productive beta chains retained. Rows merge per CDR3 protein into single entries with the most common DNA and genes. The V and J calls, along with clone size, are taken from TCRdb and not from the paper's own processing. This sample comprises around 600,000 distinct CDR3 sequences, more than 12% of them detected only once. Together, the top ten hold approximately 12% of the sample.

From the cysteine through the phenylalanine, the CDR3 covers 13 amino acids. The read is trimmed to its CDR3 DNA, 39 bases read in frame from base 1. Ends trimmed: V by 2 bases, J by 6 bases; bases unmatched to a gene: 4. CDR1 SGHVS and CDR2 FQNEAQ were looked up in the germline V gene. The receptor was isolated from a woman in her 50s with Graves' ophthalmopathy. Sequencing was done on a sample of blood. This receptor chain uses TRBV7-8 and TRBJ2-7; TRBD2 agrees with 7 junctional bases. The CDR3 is CASSLRGESEQYF. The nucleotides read TGTGCCAGCAGCTTACGGGGGGAGAGCGAGCAGTACTTC. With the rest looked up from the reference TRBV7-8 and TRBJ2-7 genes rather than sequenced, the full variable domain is GAGVSQSPRYKVAKRGQDVALRCDPISGHVSLFWYQQALGQGPEFLTYFQNEAQLDKSGLPSDRFFAERPEGSVSTLKIQRTQQEDSAVYLCASSLRGESEQYFGPGTRLTVT.